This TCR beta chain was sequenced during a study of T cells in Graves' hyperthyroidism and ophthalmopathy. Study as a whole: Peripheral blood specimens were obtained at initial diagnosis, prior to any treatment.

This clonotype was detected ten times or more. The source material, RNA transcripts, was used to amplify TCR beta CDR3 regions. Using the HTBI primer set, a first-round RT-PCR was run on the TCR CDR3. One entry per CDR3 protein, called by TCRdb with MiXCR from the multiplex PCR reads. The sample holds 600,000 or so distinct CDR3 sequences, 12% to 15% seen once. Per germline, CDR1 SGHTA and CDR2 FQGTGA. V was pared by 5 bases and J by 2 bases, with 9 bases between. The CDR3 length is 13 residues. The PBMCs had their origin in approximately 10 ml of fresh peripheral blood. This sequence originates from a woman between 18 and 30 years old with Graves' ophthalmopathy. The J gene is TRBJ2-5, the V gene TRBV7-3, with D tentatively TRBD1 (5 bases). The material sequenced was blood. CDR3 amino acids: CASSQGAQETQYF. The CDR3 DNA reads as TGTGCCAGCAGCCAAGGGGCACAAGAGACCCAGTACTTC. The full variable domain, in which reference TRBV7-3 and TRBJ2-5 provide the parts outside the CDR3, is GAGVSQTPSNKVTEKGKYVELRCDPISGHTALYWYRQSLGQGPEFLIYFQGTGAADDSGLPNDRFFAVRPEGSVSTLKIQRTERGDSAVYLCASSQGAQETQYFGPGTRLLVL.